Each of the 11 T cell receptor beta chains below was sequenced from the same sample in a study of blood T cells in healthy people across ages. Alongside a J-beta primer mix, a sample-barcoded 5' primer served in a second PCR lasting 7 to 11 cycles. TCRdb reprocessed the 5' RACE reads with MiXCR, giving one entry per CDR3 protein. The sample lists about 900,000 distinct CDR3 sequences, roughly 50% occurring once. The material sequenced was blood. These receptors were taken from a man aged 25 to 40 in good health.

This clonotype was seen at least ten times. This CDR3 reads CSVDGQGTYEQYF. CDR3 nucleotides: TGCAGCGTTGACGGGCAGGGGACCTACGAGCAGTACTTC. The rearrangement uses TRBV29-1 and TRBJ2-7; D possibly corresponds to TRBD1 (6 bases). CDR1 SQVTM and CDR2 ANQGSEA come from the germline V gene. V was pared by 3 bases and J by 2 bases, with 11 bases between. This CDR3 has 13 amino acids.

This clonotype was seen only a few times. The CDR3 coding sequence is TGCGCCAGCAGCTCAAAGGACAGGGAGGAGACCCAGTACTTC. Translated, it gives CASSSKDREETQYF. J is TRBJ2-5 and V is TRBV5-1; 8 bases agree with TRBD1. This CDR3 comprises 14 residues. The junction had 6 bases not matched to a gene; V was cut back by 3 bases and J by 5 bases. Germline lookup yields CDR1 SGHRS and CDR2 YFSETQ.

The gene calls are TRBV7-2 and TRBJ1-2, with D possibly being TRBD1 (5 bases). V was trimmed by 1 base and J by 4 bases, leaving 13 bases between them. Germline CDR1 SGHTA, CDR2 FQGNSA. This CDR3 comprises 15 residues. CDR3 region: CASSLDTGHIYGYTF. CDR3 coding DNA: TGTGCCAGCAGCTTAGATACCGGACACATCTATGGCTACACCTTC.

The chain carries TRBV28 and TRBJ2-3; D is undetermined. The J call may be faulty, since TRBJ2-7 better matches the DNA end. Germline loops: CDR1 MDHEN, CDR2 SYDVKM. The CDR3 runs to 12 residues. CDR3 amino acids: CASDRKGYEQYF. The CDR3 nucleotides are TGTGCCAGCGACCGAAAGGGCTACGAGCAGTACTTC.

V usage is TRBV14 and J usage is TRBJ1-4; 9 nucleotides align to TRBD1. Trimming at V came to 5 bases and at J to 5 bases, leaving 3 bases not matched to a gene. The CDR3 runs 14 residues. CDR1 is SGHDN and CDR2 is FVKESK in the germline V gene. This chain's CDR3 is CASSADRGNEKLFF. CDR3 nucleotides: TGTGCCAGCAGCGCGGACAGGGGAAATGAAAAACTGTTTTTT.

This chain connects TRBV6-2 or TRBV6-3 to TRBJ2-7; weak D call: TRBD1 (6 bases). This CDR3 region has 14 residues. CDR1 MNHEY and CDR2 SVGEGT come from the germline V gene. V was shortened by 5 bases and J by 6 bases, with 17 bases between the two germline ends. For the CDR3, the DNA is TGTGCCAGCAGTCACCCCGACAGGTCCAGCGAGCAGTACTTC. As protein: CASSHPDRSSEQYF.

V usage is TRBV7-2 and J usage is TRBJ2-1, with D possibly matching TRBD2 (7 bases). V lost 5 bases and J lost 7, with 21 bases in between. Germline V gives CDR1 SGHTA, CDR2 FQGNSA. The CDR3 is 16 amino acids. The CDR3 bases are TGTGCCAGCAGCCTCTCCTTGGGGGGGCCTAAAAATGAGCAGTTCTTC. This translates into CASSLSLGGPKNEQFF. Looking up the rest from reference TRBV7-2 and TRBJ2-1 gives the full variable domain: GAGVSQSPSNKVTEKGKDVELRCDPISGHTALYWYRQSLGQGLEFLIYFQGNSAPDKSGLPSDRFSAERTGGSVSTLTIQRTQQEDSAVYLCASSLSLGGPKNEQFFGPGTRLTVL.

The CDR3, as DNA: TGTGCCAGCAGCCCAGGCAGTCAGCAAGAGACCCAGTACTTC. It codes for CASSPGSQQETQYF. The chain carries TRBV7-3 and TRBJ2-5; D ambiguous. The CDR3 length is 14 residues. Trimming removed 5 bases at V and 2 bases at J, with 12 bases between. The germline gives CDR1 SGHTA, CDR2 FQGTGA.

This chain connects TRBV25-1 to TRBJ2-3; D is undetermined. V was clipped by 3 bases and J by 3 bases, with 7 bases between them. CDR3 length: 13 amino acids. Looked up from germline, CDR1 is MGHDK and CDR2 is SYGVNS. The CDR3, as DNA: TGTGCCAGCAGTGATGGGGAAACAGATACGCAGTATTTT. Translated, it gives CASSDGETDTQYF.

The chain combines TRBV5-4 with TRBJ1-2; TRBD1 matches 7 bases. CDR3 length equals 14 residues. Germline V gives CDR1 SGHNT, CDR2 YYREEE (reference sequence). The V and J ends lost 4 bases and 3 bases, in that order; junction bases with no gene match: 6. In nucleotides, the CDR3 is TGTGCCAGCAGCGGGACGGACAGGTACTATGGCTACACCTTC. Residues: CASSGTDRYYGYTF.

The J gene is TRBJ2-3, the V gene TRBV6-2 or TRBV6-3; 12 positions match TRBD2. Germline V gene sequence: CDR1 MNHEY, CDR2 SVGEGT. The CDR3 has 16 residues. With V trimmed by 5 bases and J by 1 base, 4 bases remained unmatched. CDR3 coding DNA: TGTGCCAGCAGTCGTCGGACTAGCGGGGGCACAGATACGCAGTATTTT. As protein: CASSRRTSGGTDTQYF.